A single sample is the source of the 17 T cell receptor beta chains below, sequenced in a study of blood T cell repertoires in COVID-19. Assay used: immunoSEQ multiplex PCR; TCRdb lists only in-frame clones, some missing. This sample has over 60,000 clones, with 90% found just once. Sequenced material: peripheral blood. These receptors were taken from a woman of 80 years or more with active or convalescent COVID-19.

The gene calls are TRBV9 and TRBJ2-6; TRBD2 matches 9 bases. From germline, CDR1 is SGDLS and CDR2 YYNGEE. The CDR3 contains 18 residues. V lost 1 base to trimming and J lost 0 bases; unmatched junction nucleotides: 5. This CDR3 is CASSVRSSGVSGANVLTF. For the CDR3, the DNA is TGTGCCAGCAGCGTAAGGTCTAGCGGGGTCTCTGGGGCCAACGTCCTGACTTTC.

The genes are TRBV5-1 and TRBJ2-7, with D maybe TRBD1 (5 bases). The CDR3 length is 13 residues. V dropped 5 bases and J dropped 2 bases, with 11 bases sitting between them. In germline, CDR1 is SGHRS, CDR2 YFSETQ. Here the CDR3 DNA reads TGCGCCAGCAGAGGCCAGGGCCCCTACGAGCAGTACTTC. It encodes CASRGQGPYEQYF.

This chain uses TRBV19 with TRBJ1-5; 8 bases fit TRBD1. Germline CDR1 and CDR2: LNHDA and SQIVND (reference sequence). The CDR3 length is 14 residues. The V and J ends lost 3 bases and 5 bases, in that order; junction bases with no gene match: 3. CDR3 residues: CASSIRGLHQPQHF. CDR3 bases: TGTGCCAGTAGTATCAGGGGGCTGCATCAGCCCCAGCATTTT.

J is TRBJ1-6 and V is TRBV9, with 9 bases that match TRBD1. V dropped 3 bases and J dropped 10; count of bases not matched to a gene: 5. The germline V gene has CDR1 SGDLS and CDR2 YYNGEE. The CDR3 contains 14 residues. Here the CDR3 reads CASSEGQGRSPLHF. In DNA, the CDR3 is TGTGCCAGCAGCGAGGGACAGGGTAGATCACCCCTCCACTTT. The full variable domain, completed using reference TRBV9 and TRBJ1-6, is DSGVTQTPKHLITATGQRVTLRCSPRSGDLSVYWYQQSLDQGLQFLIQYYNGEERAKGNILERFSAQQFPDLHSELNLSSLELGDSALYFCASSEGQGRSPLHFGNGTRLTVT.

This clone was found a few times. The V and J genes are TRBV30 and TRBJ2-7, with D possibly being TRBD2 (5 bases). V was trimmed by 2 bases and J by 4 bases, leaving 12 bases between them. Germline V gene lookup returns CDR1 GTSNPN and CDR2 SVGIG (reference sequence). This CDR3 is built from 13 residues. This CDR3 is CAWSTEAGYEQYF. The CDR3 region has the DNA TGTGCCTGGAGTACGGAGGCCGGATACGAGCAGTACTTC.

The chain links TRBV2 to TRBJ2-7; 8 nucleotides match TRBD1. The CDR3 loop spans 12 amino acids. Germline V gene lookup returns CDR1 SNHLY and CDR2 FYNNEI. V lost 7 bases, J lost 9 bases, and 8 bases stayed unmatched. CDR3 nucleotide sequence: TGTGCCAGCATGGGCAGGGGGCAGGGGCAGTACTTC. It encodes CASMGRGQGQYF.

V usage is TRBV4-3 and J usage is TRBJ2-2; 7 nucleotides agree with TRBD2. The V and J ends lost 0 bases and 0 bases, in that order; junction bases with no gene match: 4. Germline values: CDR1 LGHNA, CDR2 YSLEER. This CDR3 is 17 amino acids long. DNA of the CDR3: TGCGCCAGCAGCCAAGAGCGGAGCGGGACGAACACCGGGGAGCTGTTTTTT. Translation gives CASSQERSGTNTGELFF.

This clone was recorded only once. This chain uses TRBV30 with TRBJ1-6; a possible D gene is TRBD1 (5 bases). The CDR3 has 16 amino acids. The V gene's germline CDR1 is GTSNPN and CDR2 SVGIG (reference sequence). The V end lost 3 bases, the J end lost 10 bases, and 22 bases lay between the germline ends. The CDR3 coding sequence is TGTGCCTGGAGCCCTATCGGCAGGGTCCAAGGATCACCCCTCCACTTT. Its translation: CAWSPIGRVQGSPLHF.

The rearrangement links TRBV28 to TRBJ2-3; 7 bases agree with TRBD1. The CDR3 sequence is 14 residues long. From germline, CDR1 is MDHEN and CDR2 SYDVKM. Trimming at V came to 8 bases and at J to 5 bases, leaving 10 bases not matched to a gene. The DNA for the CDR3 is TGTGCCAGCGCTGAGGACAGGTTGGTAGATACGCAGTATTTT. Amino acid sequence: CASAEDRLVDTQYF. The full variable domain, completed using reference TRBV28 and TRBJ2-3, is DVKVTQSSRYLVKRTGEKVFLECVQDMDHENMFWYRQDPGLGLRLIYFSYDVKMKEKGDIPEGYSVSREKKERFSLILESASTNQTSMYLCASAEDRLVDTQYFGPGTRLTVL.

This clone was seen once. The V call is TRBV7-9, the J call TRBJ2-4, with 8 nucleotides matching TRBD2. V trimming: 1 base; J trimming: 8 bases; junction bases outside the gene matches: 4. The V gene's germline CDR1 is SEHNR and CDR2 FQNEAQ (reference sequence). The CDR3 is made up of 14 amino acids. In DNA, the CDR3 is TGTGCCAGCAGCTTAGATGGGACTAGGGACATTCAGTACTTC. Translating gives CASSLDGTRDIQYF. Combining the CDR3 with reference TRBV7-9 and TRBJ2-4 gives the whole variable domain DTGVSQNPRHKITKRGQNVTFRCDPISEHNRLYWYRQTLGQGPEFLTYFQNEAQLEKSRLLSDRFSAERPKGSFSTLEIQRTEQGDSAMYLCASSLDGTRDIQYFGAGTRLSVL.

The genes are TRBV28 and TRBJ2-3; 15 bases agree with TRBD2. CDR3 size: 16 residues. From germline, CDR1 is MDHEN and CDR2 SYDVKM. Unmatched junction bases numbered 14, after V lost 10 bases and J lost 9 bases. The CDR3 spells CATSKGLAGGQDTQYF. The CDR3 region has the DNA TGTGCCACCTCAAAAGGACTAGCGGGGGGGCAGGACACGCAGTATTTT.

CDR3 sequence reads: CASSLFGDRGQETQYF. The CDR3 nucleotides read TGCGCCAGCAGCTTGTTTGGGGACAGGGGGCAGGAGACCCAGTACTTC. The chain has TRBV5-1 and TRBJ2-5; 12 bases match TRBD1. The V segment lost 1 base and the J segment 5 bases; nucleotides outside the gene matches: 6. Looked up from germline, CDR1 is SGHRS and CDR2 is YFSETQ. The CDR3 contains 16 residues.

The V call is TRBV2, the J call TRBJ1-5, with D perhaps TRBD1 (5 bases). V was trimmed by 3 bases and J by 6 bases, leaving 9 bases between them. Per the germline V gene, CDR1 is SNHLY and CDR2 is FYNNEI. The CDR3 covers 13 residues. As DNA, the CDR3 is TGTGCCAGCAGTGAGGGGCCCCTTCAGCCCCAGCATTTT. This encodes CASSEGPLQPQHF.

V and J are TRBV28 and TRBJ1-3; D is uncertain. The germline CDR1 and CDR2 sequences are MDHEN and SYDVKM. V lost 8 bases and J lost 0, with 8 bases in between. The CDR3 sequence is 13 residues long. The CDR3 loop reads CASARSSGNTIYF. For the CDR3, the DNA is TGTGCCAGCGCCCGCAGCTCTGGAAACACCATATATTTT. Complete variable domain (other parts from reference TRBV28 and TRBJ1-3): DVKVTQSSRYLVKRTGEKVFLECVQDMDHENMFWYRQDPGLGLRLIYFSYDVKMKEKGDIPEGYSVSREKKERFSLILESASTNQTSMYLCASARSSGNTIYFGEGSWLTVV.

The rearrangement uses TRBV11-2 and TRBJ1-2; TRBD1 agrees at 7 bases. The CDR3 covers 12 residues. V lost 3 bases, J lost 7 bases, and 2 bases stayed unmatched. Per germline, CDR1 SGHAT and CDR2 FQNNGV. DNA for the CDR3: TGTGCCAGCAGCTTTCAGGGGGTTGGCTACACCTTC. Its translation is CASSFQGVGYTF.

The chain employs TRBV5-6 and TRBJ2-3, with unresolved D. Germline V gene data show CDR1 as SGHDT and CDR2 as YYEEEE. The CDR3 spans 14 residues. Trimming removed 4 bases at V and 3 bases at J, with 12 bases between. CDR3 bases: TGTGCCAGCAGCACTGGCCCAGGTACAGATACGCAGTATTTT. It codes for CASSTGPGTDTQYF.

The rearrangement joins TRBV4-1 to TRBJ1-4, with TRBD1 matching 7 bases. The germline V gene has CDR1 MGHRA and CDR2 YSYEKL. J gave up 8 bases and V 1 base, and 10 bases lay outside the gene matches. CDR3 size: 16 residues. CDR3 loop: CASSQGPTGTEEKLFF. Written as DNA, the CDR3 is TGCGCCAGCAGCCAAGGACCGACAGGGACGGAGGAAAAACTGTTTTTT.